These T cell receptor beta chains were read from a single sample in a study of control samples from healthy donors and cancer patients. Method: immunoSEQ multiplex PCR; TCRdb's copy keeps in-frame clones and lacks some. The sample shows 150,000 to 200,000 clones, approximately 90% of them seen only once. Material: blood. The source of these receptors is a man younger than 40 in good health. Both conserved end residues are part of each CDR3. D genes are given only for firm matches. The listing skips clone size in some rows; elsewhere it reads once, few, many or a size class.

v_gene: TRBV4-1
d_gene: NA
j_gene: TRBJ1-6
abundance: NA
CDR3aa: CASSQESRSPLHF
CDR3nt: TGCGCCAGCAGCCAAGAAAGTAGGTCACCCCTCCACTTT

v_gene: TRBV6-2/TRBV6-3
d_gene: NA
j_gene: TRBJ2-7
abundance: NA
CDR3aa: CASSYVPETTGSYEQYF
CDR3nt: TGTGCCAGCAGTTACGTTCCCGAAACGACAGGCTCCTACGAGCAGTACTTC

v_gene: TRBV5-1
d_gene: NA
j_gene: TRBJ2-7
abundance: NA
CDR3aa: CASSPIAARSYEQYF
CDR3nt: TGCGCCAGCAGCCCTATAGCAGCTCGCTCCTACGAGCAGTACTTC

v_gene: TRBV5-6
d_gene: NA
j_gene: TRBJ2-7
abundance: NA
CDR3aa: CASSPRQWNPHEQYF
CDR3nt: TGTGCCAGCAGCCCACGACAATGGAATCCCCACGAGCAGTACTTC

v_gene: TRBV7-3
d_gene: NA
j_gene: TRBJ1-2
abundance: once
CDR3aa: CAAIWSKGYTF
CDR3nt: TGTGCCGCGATATGGAGTAAGGGCTACACCTTC

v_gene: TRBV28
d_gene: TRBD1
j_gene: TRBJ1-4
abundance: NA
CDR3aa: CASSLSVGRGLDEKLFF
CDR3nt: TGTGCCAGCAGTTTGTCCGTGGGCAGGGGGCTAGACGAAAAACTGTTTTTT

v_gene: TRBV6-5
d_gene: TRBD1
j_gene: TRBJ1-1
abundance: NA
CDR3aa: CASSVVPGQGHEAFF
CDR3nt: TGTGCCAGCAGCGTCGTCCCGGGACAGGGACATGAAGCTTTCTTT

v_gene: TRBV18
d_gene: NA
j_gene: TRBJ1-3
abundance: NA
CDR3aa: CASSPLSGTGNTIYF
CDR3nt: TGTGCCAGCTCACCACTCTCCGGGACTGGAAACACCATATATTTT

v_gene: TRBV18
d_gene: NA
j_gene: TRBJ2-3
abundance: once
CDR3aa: CASSPPLSGGADTQYF
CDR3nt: TGTGCCAGCTCACCACCGTTGTCAGGGGGGGCCGATACGCAGTATTTT

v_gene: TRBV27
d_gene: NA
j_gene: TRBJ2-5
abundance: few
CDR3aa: CASSLFPASQETQYF
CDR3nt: TGTGCCAGCAGTTTATTCCCGGCGAGCCAAGAGACCCAGTACTTC

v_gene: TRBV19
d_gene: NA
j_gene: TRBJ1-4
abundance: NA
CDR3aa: CASSTQVMEEKLFF
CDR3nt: TGTGCCAGTAGTACACAGGTGATGGAGGAAAAACTGTTTTTT

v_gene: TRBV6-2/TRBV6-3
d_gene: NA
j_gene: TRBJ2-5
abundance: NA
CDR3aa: CASSLAPGAQYF
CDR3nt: TGTGCCAGCAGCCTAGCTCCAGGGGCCCAGTACTTC

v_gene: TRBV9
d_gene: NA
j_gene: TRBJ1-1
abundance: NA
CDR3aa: CASSPIMNTEAFF
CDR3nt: TGTGCCAGCAGCCCTATCATGAACACTGAAGCTTTCTTT

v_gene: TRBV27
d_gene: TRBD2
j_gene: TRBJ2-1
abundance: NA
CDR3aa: CASSLFQGSGRANEQFF
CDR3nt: TGTGCCAGCAGTTTATTTCAAGGTAGCGGGAGAGCAAATGAGCAGTTCTTC

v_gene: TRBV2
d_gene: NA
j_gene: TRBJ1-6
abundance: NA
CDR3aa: CASSSWGDRSSYNSPLHF
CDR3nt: TGTGCCAGCAGTTCCTGGGGTGACCGGAGCTCCTATAATTCACCCCTCCACTTT

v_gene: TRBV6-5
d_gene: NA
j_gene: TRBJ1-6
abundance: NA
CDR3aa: CASSYRNAGRNSPLHF
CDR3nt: TGTGCCAGCAGTTACCGGAATGCGGGGCGGAATTCACCCCTCCACTTT

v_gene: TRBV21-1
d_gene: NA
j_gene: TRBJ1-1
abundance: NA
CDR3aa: CASRPRGRNTEAFF
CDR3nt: TGTGCCAGCAGGCCCCGAGGCAGGAACACTGAAGCTTTCTTT

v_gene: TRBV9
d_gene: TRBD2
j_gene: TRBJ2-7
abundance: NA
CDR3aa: CASSPTLAGANEQYF
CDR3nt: TGTGCCAGCAGCCCAACGCTAGCGGGAGCCAACGAGCAGTACTTC

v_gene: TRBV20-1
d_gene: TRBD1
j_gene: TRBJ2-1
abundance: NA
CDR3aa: CSASRQGEQFF
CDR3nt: TGCAGTGCTAGTCGACAGGGTGAGCAGTTCTTC

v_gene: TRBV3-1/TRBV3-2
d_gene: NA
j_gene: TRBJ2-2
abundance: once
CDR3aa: CASSQEGTSGELFF
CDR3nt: TGTGCCAGCAGCCAAGAAGGGACTTCCGGGGAGCTGTTTTTT

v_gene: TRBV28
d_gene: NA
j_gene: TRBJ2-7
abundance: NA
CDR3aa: CASSLLSGATYEQYF
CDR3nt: TGTGCCAGCAGTTTATTGTCAGGGGCCACCTACGAGCAGTACTTC

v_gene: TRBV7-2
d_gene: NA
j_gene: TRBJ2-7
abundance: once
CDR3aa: CASSLRDTSYEQYF
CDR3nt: TGTGCCAGCAGCTTACGGGACACCTCCTACGAGCAGTACTTC

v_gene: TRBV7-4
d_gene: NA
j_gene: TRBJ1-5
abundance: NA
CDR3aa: CASSLEVGVTPGLYSNQPQHF
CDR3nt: TGTGCCAGCAGCTTAGAGGTAGGGGTCACACCCGGGCTATATAGCAATCAGCCCCAGCATTTT

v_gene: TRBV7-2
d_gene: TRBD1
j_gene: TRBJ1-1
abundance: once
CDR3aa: CASSWRGHLMNTEAFF
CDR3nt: TGTGCCAGCAGCTGGAGGGGGCACCTGATGAACACTGAAGCTTTCTTT

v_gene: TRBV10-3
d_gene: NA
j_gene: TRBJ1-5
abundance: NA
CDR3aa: CAISERSNQPQHF
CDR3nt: TGTGCCATCAGTGAGAGAAGCAATCAGCCCCAGCATTTT

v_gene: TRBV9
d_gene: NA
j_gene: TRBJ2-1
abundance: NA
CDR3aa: CASSGGGQNNEQFF
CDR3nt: TGTGCCAGCAGCGGGGGGGGCCAGAACAATGAGCAGTTCTTC

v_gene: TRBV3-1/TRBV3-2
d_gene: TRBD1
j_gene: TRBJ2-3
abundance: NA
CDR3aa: CASSQQGASTDTQYF
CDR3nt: TGTGCCAGCAGCCAACAGGGGGCCAGCACAGATACGCAGTATTTT

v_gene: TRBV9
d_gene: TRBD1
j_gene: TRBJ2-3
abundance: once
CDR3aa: CASSRQGAHTDTQYF
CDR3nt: TGTGCCAGCAGTAGACAGGGGGCCCACACAGATACGCAGTATTTT

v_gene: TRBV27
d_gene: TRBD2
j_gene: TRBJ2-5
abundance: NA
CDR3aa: CASSFIPPGLAGGSPKETQYF
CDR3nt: TGTGCCAGCAGTTTTATCCCTCCGGGACTAGCGGGAGGCTCCCCGAAAGAGACCCAGTACTTC

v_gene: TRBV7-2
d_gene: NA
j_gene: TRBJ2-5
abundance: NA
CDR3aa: CASSSGGRIQETQYF
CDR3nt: TGTGCCAGCAGCTCGGGCGGACGGATCCAAGAGACCCAGTACTTC

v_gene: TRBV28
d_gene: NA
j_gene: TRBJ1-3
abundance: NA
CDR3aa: CASSFDTRSGNTIYF
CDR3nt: TGTGCCAGCAGTTTCGACACTCGCTCTGGAAACACCATATATTTT

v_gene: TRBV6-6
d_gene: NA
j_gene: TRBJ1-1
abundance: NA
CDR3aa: CASSPGTTNTEAFF
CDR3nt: TGTGCCAGCAGTCCCGGGACCACGAACACTGAAGCTTTCTTT

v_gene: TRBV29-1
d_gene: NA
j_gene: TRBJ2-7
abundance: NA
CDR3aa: CSVALDSSYEQYF
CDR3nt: TGCAGCGTTGCCCTCGACAGTTCCTACGAGCAGTACTTC

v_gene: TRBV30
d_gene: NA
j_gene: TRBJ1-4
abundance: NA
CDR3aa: CAWSVEPKEKLFF
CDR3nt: TGTGCCTGGAGTGTGGAACCAAAGGAAAAACTGTTTTTT

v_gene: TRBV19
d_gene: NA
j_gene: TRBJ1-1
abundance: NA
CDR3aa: CASSIAPTDKNTEAFF
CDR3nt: TGTGCCAGTAGTATAGCCCCGACAGATAAGAACACTGAAGCTTTCTTT

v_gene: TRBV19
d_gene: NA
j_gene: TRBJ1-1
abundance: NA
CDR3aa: CASSIGGGARTEAFF
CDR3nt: TGTGCCAGTAGTATCGGGGGTGGGGCTCGGACTGAAGCTTTCTTT

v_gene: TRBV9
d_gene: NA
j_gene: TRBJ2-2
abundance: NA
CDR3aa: CASSVAANTGELFF
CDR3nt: TGTGCCAGCAGCGTAGCAGCGAACACCGGGGAGCTGTTTTTT

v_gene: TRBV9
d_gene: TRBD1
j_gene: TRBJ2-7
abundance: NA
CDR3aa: CASSATGMGEQYF
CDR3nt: TGTGCCAGCAGCGCGACAGGGATGGGCGAGCAGTACTTC

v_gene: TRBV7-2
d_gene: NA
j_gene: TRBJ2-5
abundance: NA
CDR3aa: CASSLSPYARLGETQYF
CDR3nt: TGTGCCAGCAGCTTAAGCCCTTATGCCCGTCTCGGAGAGACCCAGTACTTC

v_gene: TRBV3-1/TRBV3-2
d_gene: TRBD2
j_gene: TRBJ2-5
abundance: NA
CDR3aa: CASSPVTSGIQETQYF
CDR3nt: TGTGCCAGCAGCCCAGTGACTAGCGGAATCCAAGAGACCCAGTACTTC

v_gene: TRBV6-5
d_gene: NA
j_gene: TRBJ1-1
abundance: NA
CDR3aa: CASSYAQESRAFF
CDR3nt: TGTGCCAGCAGTTACGCACAGGAATCAAGGGCTTTCTTT

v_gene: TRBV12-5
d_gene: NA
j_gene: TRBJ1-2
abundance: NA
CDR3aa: CASGYREGYGYTF
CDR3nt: TGTGCTAGTGGTTACAGGGAGGGCTATGGCTACACCTTC

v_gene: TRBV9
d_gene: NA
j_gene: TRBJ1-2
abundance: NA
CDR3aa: CASSPQITTAGYTF
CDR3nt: TGTGCCAGCAGCCCCCAAATCACGACGGCCGGCTACACCTTC

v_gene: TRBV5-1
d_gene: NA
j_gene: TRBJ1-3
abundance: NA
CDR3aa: CASSLGQNGNTIYF
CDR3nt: TGCGCCAGCAGCCTCGGACAGAATGGAAACACCATATATTTT

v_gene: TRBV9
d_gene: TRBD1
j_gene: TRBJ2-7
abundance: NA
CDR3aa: CASSEGQGLEQYF
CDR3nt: TGTGCCAGCAGTGAGGGACAGGGCCTCGAGCAGTACTTC

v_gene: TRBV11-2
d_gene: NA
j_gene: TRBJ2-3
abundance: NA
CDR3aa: CASSLGYSTDTQYF
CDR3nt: TGTGCCAGCAGCTTAGGATATAGCACAGATACGCAGTATTTT

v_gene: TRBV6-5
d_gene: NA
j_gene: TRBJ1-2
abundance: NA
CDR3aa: CASSLFVGDYGYTF
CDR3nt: TGTGCCAGCAGTCTGTTTGTAGGAGACTATGGCTACACCTTC

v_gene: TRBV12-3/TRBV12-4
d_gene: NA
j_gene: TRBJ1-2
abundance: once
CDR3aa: CASSNTENYGYTF
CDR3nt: TGTGCCAGCAGTAATACAGAGAACTATGGCTACACCTTC

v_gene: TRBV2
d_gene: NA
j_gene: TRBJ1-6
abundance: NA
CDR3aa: CASNIAPFNSPLHF
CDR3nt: TGTGCCAGCAACATTGCCCCATTTAATTCACCCCTCCACTTT

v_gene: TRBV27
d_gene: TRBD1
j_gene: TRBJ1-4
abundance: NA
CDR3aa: CASSAQGATNEKLFF
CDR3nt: TGTGCCAGCTCTGCTCAGGGGGCAACTAATGAAAAACTGTTTTTT

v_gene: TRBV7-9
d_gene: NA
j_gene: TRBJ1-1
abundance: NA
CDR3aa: CASSLPPTGSTEAFF
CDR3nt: TGTGCCAGCAGCTTACCTCCGACAGGAAGCACTGAAGCTTTCTTT

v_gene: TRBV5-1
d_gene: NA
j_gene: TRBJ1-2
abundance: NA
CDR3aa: CASSWPDGVGLHGYTF
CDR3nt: TGCGCCAGCAGCTGGCCGGACGGCGTCGGCTTACATGGCTACACCTTC

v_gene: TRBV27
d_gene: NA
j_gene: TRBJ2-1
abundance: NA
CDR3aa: CASSLSRGGNEQFF
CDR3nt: TGTGCCAGCAGTTTATCGAGGGGGGGCAATGAGCAGTTCTTC

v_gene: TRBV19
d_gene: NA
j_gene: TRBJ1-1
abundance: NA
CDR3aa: CASSIGLGRSNTEAFF
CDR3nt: TGTGCCAGTAGTATAGGCTTGGGCAGATCGAACACTGAAGCTTTCTTT

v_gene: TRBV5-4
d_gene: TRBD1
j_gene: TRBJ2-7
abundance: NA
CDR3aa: CASSWGRGQYEQYF
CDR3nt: TGTGCCAGCAGCTGGGGCAGGGGGCAATACGAGCAGTACTTC